The clone carrying this TCR beta chain has just one count. CDR3 length: 15 amino acids. Germline V gene sequence: CDR1 MNHNS, CDR2 SASEGT. V shed 0 bases, J shed 4 bases, and the junction held 4 bases outside the gene matches. This record belongs to a study of blood T cell repertoires in COVID-19. Study background: T cells, B-cell-depleted T cells, or PBMCs provided the cDNA or gDNA that served as material.

Original processing notes: Amplified reference gene primers provided the basis for estimating nucleated cell counts. This table comes from immunoSEQ multiplex PCR, and its TCRdb copy is limited to in-frame clones, with some not included. D and trimming were read from the DNA, whereas the V and J calls and clone size are those reported in that table. This table has some 530,000 clones, roughly 85% appearing once. The chain links TRBV6-1 to TRBJ2-7; the match to TRBD1 covers 9 bases. This TCR was recovered from a human donor in a cohort sampled during active COVID-19. The sequencing input was peripheral blood. The CDR3 is CASSEAGQGGYEQYF. CDR3 DNA: TGTGCCAGCAGTGAAGCGGGACAGGGCGGTTACGAGCAGTACTTC.